These T cell receptor beta chains were read from a single sample in a study of OX40 agonist ivuxolimab in advanced cancers. This table comes from immunoSEQ multiplex PCR, and its TCRdb copy is limited to in-frame clones, with some not included. The profile covers almost 85,000 clones, with 86% appearing a single time and 6.5% taken by the ten largest. The material sequenced was CD4+ or CD8+ T cells sorted from blood, taken in a trial of the OX40 agonist ivuxolimab. The receptors come from an adult with an advanced solid tumor such as melanoma, head and neck, liver or kidney cancer. Each CDR3 is given with its conserved first and last residue. A D gene is named only where the DNA matches it firmly. Where a row states a size, it is once, few, many or the class of an expanded clone; other rows omit it.

V: TRBV14; D: .; size: .; J: TRBJ1-6; DNA: TGTGCCAGCAGCCAGACCACGAGATTTCCCCTCCACTTT; CDR3: CASSQTTRFPLHF
V: TRBV6-5; D: TRBD1; size: .; J: TRBJ2-7; DNA: TGTGCCAGCAGTTATAGAGGGGGCAGCTCCTACGAGCAGTACTTC; CDR3: CASSYRGGSSYEQYF
V: TRBV18; D: .; size: .; J: TRBJ2-5; DNA: TGTGCCAGCTCACCGGACGAGACCCAGTACTTC; CDR3: CASSPDETQYF
V: TRBV11-3; D: .; size: .; J: TRBJ2-7; DNA: TGTGCCAGCAGCTTTGGGGGGCTGGGTGAGCAGTACTTC; CDR3: CASSFGGLGEQYF
V: TRBV6-6; D: .; size: .; J: TRBJ1-1; DNA: TGTGCCAGCAGTTCCCGGGGGAAAACTGAAGCTTTCTTT; CDR3: CASSSRGKTEAFF
V: TRBV6-1; D: .; size: .; J: TRBJ1-5; DNA: TGTGCCAGCAGCCTCGGACTAGAACGTAATCAGCCCCAGCATTTT; CDR3: CASSLGLERNQPQHF
V: TRBV5-6; D: TRBD2; size: .; J: TRBJ2-1; DNA: TGTGCCAGCAGCCCACTAGCGGAGACTTACAATGAGCAGTTCTTC; CDR3: CASSPLAETYNEQFF
V: TRBV7-6; D: TRBD2; size: .; J: TRBJ2-7; DNA: TGTGCCAGCAGCCGGACTAGCGGTTCTTACGAGCAGTACTTC; CDR3: CASSRTSGSYEQYF
V: TRBV18; D: .; size: .; J: TRBJ2-7; DNA: TGTGCCAGCTCACCGGGTTCCTACGAGCAGTACTTC; CDR3: CASSPGSYEQYF
V: TRBV28; D: .; size: .; J: TRBJ1-6; DNA: TGTGCCACCTCAGTATTGGTTTCACCCCTCCACTTT; CDR3: CATSVLVSPLHF
V: TRBV11-3; D: .; size: .; J: TRBJ1-2; DNA: TGTGCCAGCAGCTTAGGACAGAACTATGGCTACACCTTC; CDR3: CASSLGQNYGYTF
V: TRBV25-1; D: .; size: .; J: TRBJ2-3; DNA: TGTGCCAGCAGCTGGCAGGCCCGCCCAGATACGCAGTATTTT; CDR3: CASSWQARPDTQYF
V: TRBV7-9; D: .; size: .; J: TRBJ1-1; DNA: TGTGCCAGCAGCGGTGCGGGGGCCGAAGCTTTCTTT; CDR3: CASSGAGAEAFF
V: TRBV18; D: .; size: .; J: TRBJ1-3; DNA: TGTGCCAGCTCACTCAAAGGGGAGCCTGGAAACACCATATATTTT; CDR3: CASSLKGEPGNTIYF
V: TRBV29-1; D: TRBD1; size: .; J: TRBJ1-2; DNA: TGCAGCGTTGAAGATACCCACTCCGCAGGGGGCGATGGCTACACCTTC; CDR3: CSVEDTHSAGGDGYTF
V: TRBV27; D: .; size: .; J: TRBJ2-5; DNA: TGTGCCAGCAGTTTCGCGGGGTCTCAAGGAGAGACCCAGTACTTC; CDR3: CASSFAGSQGETQYF
V: TRBV6-5; D: .; size: .; J: TRBJ1-1; DNA: TGTGCCAGCAGGAGGCAGGGACGAGAAGCTTTCTTT; CDR3: CASRRQGREAFF
V: TRBV20-1; D: .; size: .; J: TRBJ2-1; DNA: TGCAGTGCTGAGGGCAATGAGCAGTTCTTC; CDR3: CSAEGNEQFF
V: TRBV19; D: .; size: .; J: TRBJ1-2; DNA: TGTGCCAGTAGTCGGCAGGGCCGGTATGGCTACACCTTC; CDR3: CASSRQGRYGYTF
V: TRBV6-1; D: TRBD2; size: .; J: TRBJ2-5; DNA: TGTGCCAGCAGTGAATGGACTAGCGGGGGTCAGGGGACCCAGTACTTC; CDR3: CASSEWTSGGQGTQYF
V: TRBV11-2; D: .; size: .; J: TRBJ1-2; DNA: TGTGCCAGCAGAGTTGACCTGGGGAACTATGGCTACACCTTC; CDR3: CASRVDLGNYGYTF
V: TRBV11-3; D: .; size: .; J: TRBJ2-1; DNA: TGTGCCAGCAGCTCTCGCCACAATGAGCAGTTCTTC; CDR3: CASSSRHNEQFF
V: TRBV2; D: TRBD2; size: .; J: TRBJ2-5; DNA: TGTGCCAGCAAGGGCGGGAGTAAGGAGACCCAGTACTTC; CDR3: CASKGGSKETQYF
V: TRBV19; D: .; size: .; J: TRBJ2-5; DNA: TGTGCCAGTAGTTCGGGCCGCTTCGAAGAGACCCAGTACTTC; CDR3: CASSSGRFEETQYF
V: TRBV19; D: .; size: few; J: TRBJ1-2; DNA: TGTGCCACCACCTGGACTTCATCAGCTAACTATGGCTACACCTTC; CDR3: CATTWTSSANYGYTF
V: TRBV7-8; D: .; size: .; J: TRBJ2-1; DNA: TGTGCCAGCAGCTTAAACAATGAGCAGTTCTTC; CDR3: CASSLNNEQFF
V: TRBV6-5; D: TRBD1; size: .; J: TRBJ1-1; DNA: TGTGCCAGCAGTTACGACAGGGGGCGTGACACTGAAGCTTTCTTT; CDR3: CASSYDRGRDTEAFF
V: TRBV27; D: .; size: .; J: TRBJ2-2; DNA: TGTGCCAGCAGTTTGAAGGATACGAACACCGGGGAGCTGTTTTTT; CDR3: CASSLKDTNTGELFF
V: TRBV18; D: TRBD2; size: .; J: TRBJ2-3; DNA: TGTGCCAGCTCACCGGGCGGGAGTGACGGTACGCAGTATTTT; CDR3: CASSPGGSDGTQYF
V: TRBV5-4; D: TRBD1; size: .; J: TRBJ1-1; DNA: TGTGCCAGCAGCTTGGTATCAGGGGGCAATGAAGCTTTCTTT; CDR3: CASSLVSGGNEAFF
V: TRBV5-1; D: .; size: .; J: TRBJ2-7; DNA: TGCGCCAGCAGCTTAGGGGACCACGAGCAGTACTTC; CDR3: CASSLGDHEQYF
V: TRBV5-4; D: .; size: .; J: TRBJ2-5; DNA: TGTGCCAGCAGCCAACAAGAGACCCAGTACTTC; CDR3: CASSQQETQYF
V: TRBV27; D: .; size: .; J: TRBJ2-1; DNA: TGTGCCAGCAGTTTAAATTGGCGACAGGTAAATGAGCAGTTCTTC; CDR3: CASSLNWRQVNEQFF
V: TRBV7-2; D: .; size: many; J: TRBJ1-5; DNA: TGTGCCAGCAGCTTAAGCGGACAGCTCAATCAGCCCCAGCATTTT; CDR3: CASSLSGQLNQPQHF
V: TRBV7-2; D: .; size: .; J: TRBJ2-2; DNA: TGTGCCAGCAGCTTAGTCCTGACCGGGGAGCTGTTTTTT; CDR3: CASSLVLTGELFF
V: TRBV9; D: TRBD1; size: .; J: TRBJ2-3; DNA: TGTGCCAGCAGCGTAGAGGAACGGACAGGGGCGGGAGATACGCAGTATTTT; CDR3: CASSVEERTGAGDTQYF
V: TRBV28; D: .; size: .; J: TRBJ1-5; DNA: TGTGCCAGCAGTTTAGCAGGGGGCAATCAGCCCCAGCATTTT; CDR3: CASSLAGGNQPQHF
V: TRBV19; D: TRBD2; size: .; J: TRBJ2-2; DNA: TGTGCCAGTAGTATACGGGGACTAGCGGGCCTTACCGGGGAGCTGTTTTTT; CDR3: CASSIRGLAGLTGELFF
V: TRBV7-9; D: .; size: .; J: TRBJ2-4; DNA: TGTGCCAGCAGCTTAGCGCAACAGAGGACTCCCAGTGACTTC; CDR3: CASSLAQQRTPSDF
V: TRBV4-1; D: .; size: once; J: TRBJ2-6; DNA: TGCGCCAGCAGCCAGACCAGCTCTGGGGCCAACGTCCTGACTTTC; CDR3: CASSQTSSGANVLTF
V: TRBV7-2; D: TRBD1; size: .; J: TRBJ1-5; DNA: TGTGCCAGCAGCTTGAGACAGGGTGATCAGCCCCAGCATTTT; CDR3: CASSLRQGDQPQHF